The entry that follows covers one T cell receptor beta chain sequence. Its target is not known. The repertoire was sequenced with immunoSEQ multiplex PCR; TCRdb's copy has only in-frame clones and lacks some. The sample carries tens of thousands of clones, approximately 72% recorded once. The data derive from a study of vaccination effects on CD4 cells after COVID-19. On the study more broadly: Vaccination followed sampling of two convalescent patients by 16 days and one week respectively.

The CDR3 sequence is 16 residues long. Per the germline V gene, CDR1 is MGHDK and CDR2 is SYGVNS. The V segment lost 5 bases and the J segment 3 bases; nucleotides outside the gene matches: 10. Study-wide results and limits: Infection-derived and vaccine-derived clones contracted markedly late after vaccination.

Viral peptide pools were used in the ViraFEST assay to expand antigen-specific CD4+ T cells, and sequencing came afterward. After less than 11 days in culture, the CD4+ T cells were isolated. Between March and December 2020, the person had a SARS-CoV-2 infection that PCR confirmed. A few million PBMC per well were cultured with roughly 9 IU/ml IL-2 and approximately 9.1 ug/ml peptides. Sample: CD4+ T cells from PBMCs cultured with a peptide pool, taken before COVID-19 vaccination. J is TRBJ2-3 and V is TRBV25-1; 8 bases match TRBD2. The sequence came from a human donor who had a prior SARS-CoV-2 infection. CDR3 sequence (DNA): TGTGCCAGCAGTCCACTCGGGGGCGGGGGGACAGATACGCAGTATTTT. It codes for CASSPLGGGGTDTQYF. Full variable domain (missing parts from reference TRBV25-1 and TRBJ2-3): EADIYQTPRYLVIGTGKKITLECSQTMGHDKMYWYQQDPGMELHLIHYSYGVNSTEKGDLSSESTVSRIRTEHFPLTLESARPSHTSQYLCASSPLGGGGTDTQYFGPGTRLTVL.